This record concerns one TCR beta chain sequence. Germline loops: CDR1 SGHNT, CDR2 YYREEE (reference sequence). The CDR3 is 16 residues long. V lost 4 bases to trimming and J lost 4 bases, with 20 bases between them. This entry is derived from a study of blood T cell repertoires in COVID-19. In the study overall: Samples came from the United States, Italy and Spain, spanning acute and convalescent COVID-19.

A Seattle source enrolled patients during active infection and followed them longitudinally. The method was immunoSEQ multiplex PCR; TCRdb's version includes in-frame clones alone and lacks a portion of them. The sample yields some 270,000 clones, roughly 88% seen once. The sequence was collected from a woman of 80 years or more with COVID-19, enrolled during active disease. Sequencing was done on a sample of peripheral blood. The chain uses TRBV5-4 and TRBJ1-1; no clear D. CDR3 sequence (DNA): TGTGCCAGCAGCCCCGAACGTGGGTACGCGGGCACTGAAGCTTTCTTT. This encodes CASSPERGYAGTEAFF.